This T cell receptor (beta chain) was documented in a study of T-cell reconstitution after alpha-beta-depleted transplantation in children. The study, taken as a whole, reports: At day 60, the high TCRbeta diversity found in some patients originated from recipient T cells and thymic progenitors that had survived. T-cell counts and diversity were attributed mostly to newly produced T cells one year after transplant.

From germline, CDR1 is DFQATT and CDR2 SNEGSKA (reference sequence). Unmatched junction bases numbered 2, after V lost 6 bases and J lost 4 bases. This CDR3 comprises 12 residues. For TCRbeta, the library was prepared with unique molecular identifiers. TCRdb re-called the PCR reads with MiXCR, one entry per CDR3 protein. The sample contains more than 200,000 distinct CDR3 sequences, about 24% of which appear only once. This clonotype was found a few times. Antigen: not known. The specimen was PBMCs, mostly from graft donor cells, collected 360 days after TCRalphabeta/CD19-depleted stem cell transplant. The V gene is TRBV20-1, the J gene TRBJ1-2; 10 nucleotides line up with TRBD1. This clonotype was obtained from a female patient between 2 and 15 years old who had a stem cell transplant for congenital amegakaryocytic thrombocytopenia, so the T cells may come from the graft donor. Written as DNA, the CDR3 is TGCAGTGCGTGGACAGGGGGCTATGGCTACACCTTC. It specifies CSAWTGGYGYTF.